The 5 T cell receptor beta chains given below trace back to one sample, sequenced in a study of PD-L1 blockade in urothelial cancer. The table came from immunoSEQ multiplex PCR; TCRdb's copy has only in-frame clones and leaves some out. Of about 50,000 clones in the sample, 80% to 90% were seen once. Described time point: peripheral blood 6 weeks after treatment start. The sample was PBMCs, taken around atezolizumab (anti-PD-L1) treatment. These receptors were collected from a man aged 65 to 85 with urothelial cancer.

The chain is built from TRBV6-1 and TRBJ2-3; TRBD1 agrees at 9 bases. CDR1 is MNHNS and CDR2 is SASEGT in the germline V gene. The V and J ends lost 4 bases and 5 bases, in that order; junction bases with no gene match: 1. The CDR3 totals 13 residues. The CDR3 is CASSGQGVDTQYF. The CDR3 DNA follows: TGTGCCAGCAGTGGACAGGGGGTAGATACGCAGTATTTT.

The chain joins TRBV5-5 to TRBJ1-2, with unresolved D. This CDR3 region has 15 residues. Trimming removed 2 bases at V and 6 bases at J, with 17 bases between. Germline assignment: CDR1 SGHKS and CDR2 YYEKEE (reference sequence). CDR3 residues: CASSFWREVDHGYTF. For the CDR3, the DNA is TGTGCCAGCAGCTTTTGGCGTGAGGTCGATCATGGCTACACCTTC.

The chain has TRBV4-1 and TRBJ1-3; D unclear. Germline V lookup: CDR1 MGHRA, CDR2 YSYEKL. CDR3 size: 13 residues. V was clipped by 0 bases and J by 8 bases, with 8 bases between them. The CDR3 region is CASSQEREDTIYF. Written as DNA, the CDR3 is TGCGCCAGCAGCCAAGAAAGGGAGGACACCATATATTTT.

The chain combines TRBV4-2 with TRBJ1-5; no clear D gene. The germline CDR1 and CDR2 sequences are LGHNA and YNFKEQ. V was clipped by 0 bases and J by 0 bases, with 6 bases between them. The CDR3 has 15 amino acids. The DNA for the CDR3 is TGTGCCAGCAGCCAAGACGGGAATAGCAATCAGCCCCAGCATTTT. Residues: CASSQDGNSNQPQHF.

J is TRBJ2-3 and V is TRBV5-8; D remains unclear. Deletions cut 9 bases from V and 12 bases from J, with 14 bases between. There are 10 residues in the CDR3. The V gene's germline CDR1 is SGHTS and CDR2 YDEGEE. The CDR3 DNA follows: TGTGCCACCCCGGGTAGAAACCAGTATTTT. Amino acids: CATPGRNQYF.